The T cell receptor beta chain under discussion was sequenced for a study of patients and donors after allogeneic stem cell transplantation. The germline V gene encodes CDR1 DFQATT and CDR2 SNEGSKA (reference sequence). There are 11 residues in the CDR3. Trimming left V 2 bases short and J 6 bases short, with 6 bases between. In regard to this clonotype: Given a much more abundant clone one base away, this may be a read error.

TCRdb re-analysed the RT-PCR reads in MiXCR, keeping a single row per CDR3 protein. The table shows 190,000 or so distinct CDR3 sequences, with 41% occurring only once. This chain connects TRBV20-1 to TRBJ2-3; D possibly uses TRBD1 or TRBD2 (5 bases each). The origin of this receptor is a human donor who was either an allogeneic HSCT recipient or a stem cell or donor lymphocyte infusion donor (not recorded which). It is not recorded whose cells these are; they may come from a transplant donor. Sequencing used blood, either unsorted or a sorted T cell fraction (not recorded which). The CDR3 coding sequence is TGCAGTGCTAGATGGGGGGATACGCAGTATTTT. Amino acid sequence: CSARWGDTQYF.